This T cell receptor beta chain stems from a study of shared clonotypes between healthy human individuals (dated by TCRdb to the early 2020s). With regard to the full study: The cohort included three men and two women between 18 and 49 years of age. Per donor, leukapheresis produced somewhere between about 0.94 and 10 billion PBMCs. To increase sequencing depth and limit assay-specific biases, different laboratories used diverse techniques to prepare libraries and sequence TCR repertoires. Blood TCR repertoires of four to six healthy adults were deeply sequenced to estimate repertoire size and the extent of clonotype sharing between individuals. For each donor, CD4 naive and CD4 memory were each given three plates, CD8 naive was given two plates, and CD8 memory was given one plate. What the work shows at the level of the full study, not this receptor alone: Naive subsets generally had larger estimated clonotype richness than memory subsets did. Because the study included a small number of donors, the genetic and exposure-history diversity represented was limited. Only blood was sampled, and tissue TCR repertoires likely differ from those in blood. Incomplete sequencing was indicated by rarefaction of sorted-subset datasets, despite the large sequencing depth. About 5% of naive CD4, 3.5% of naive CD8, around 2.3% of memory CD4, and roughly 0.4% of memory CD8 clonotypes were shared across a few donors. Compared with non-shared clonotypes, clonotypes shared by all four sorted-subset donors had higher generation probabilities. Pairwise subsampling led to the expectation that sequencing depth would affect the degree of clonotype sharing among donors.

CD8 naive samples were CD45RO-negative cells positively selected for CCR7, giving a CD45RA+CCR7+ population that excluded TemRA cells. Donors were healthy HIV-negative adults with no recently reported acute infections or vaccinations. All donors were Caucasian adults living in Nashville, Tennessee, USA. Blood was obtained by leukapheresis, after which PBMCs were separated by Ficoll-Histopaque density gradient centrifugation and cryopreserved in liquid nitrogen vapor phase. Analytical flow cytometry was used to check the purity and quantity of each magnetically sorted T cell population. Each sorted fraction had its genomic DNA isolated and then quantified by UV absorbance on a Nanodrop 2000c. As concerns this clone: What this receptor recognizes is not known. It has no much larger one-base neighbor in the sample; base qualities were not kept.

Using the deep immunoSEQ assay, TCR CDR3 regions were amplified from genomic DNA by multiplex PCR. Genomic DNA extracted from each cell subset was distributed evenly over all wells of several immunoSEQ 96-well plates, and each plate served as one replicate. For sorted subsets, about 0.2 ug genomic DNA, equal to about 30,000 T cell genomes, was loaded into each replicate PCR. Purified libraries were quantified with a Qubit 3.0 fluorometer, sized on a Bioanalyzer 2100, and re-quantified with the KAPA Library Quantification kit. Every immunoSEQ 96-well plate was sequenced on a separate single-read 150-cycle Illumina NextSeq 550 flow cell. The original pipeline was this. Because the immunoSEQ output included only junctional sequences and no quality scores, the filtering could not be the same as the filtering used for full-length reads. To assign V/J genes and CDR3, sequences were annotated using PyIR, a Python wrapper for IgBLAST v1.9, with IMGT germline references. Reads were removed for weak V/J assignments (E-value above 1e-6), missing CDR3, stop codons, out-of-frame junctions, or ambiguous translated residues. V3J clonotypes were defined by identical inferred V gene, J gene, and CDR3 amino acid sequence. Percentage overlap between repertoires was computed as shared unique clonotypes divided by the size of the smaller repertoire. Three approaches were used to assess repertoire richness: RTK rarefaction, the Chao1 estimator, and Recon v2.1 estimates of unobserved clonotypes. For all TCRbeta clonotypes obtained by the gDNA method from a handful of donors, generation probabilities were computed with OLGA. TCRdb provides this immuneACCESS table in a form limited to in-frame rearrangements. Some clones are lacking; in checked studies, under half of them reflect an unresolved V gene, and why the rest are absent is not known. That table supplies the V and J calls and clone size; D and trimming were determined from the DNA. This sample comprises roughly 2,000,000 clones, 93% of them detected only once. More than 1.5% of the sample rests with the top ten.

Including the terminal cysteine and phenylalanine, the CDR3 comprises 17 residues. Only the CDR3 part of the read is kept: 51 bases, read in frame from the first base. Trimming takes 3 bases off V and 2 bases off J; junction bases not matched to a gene: 3. Sequences LGHNT (CDR1) and FRNRAP (CDR2) are obtained from the germline V gene. Sequenced sample: naive CD8+ T cells from PBMCs. The cell subset or site label of this sample denotes: CD45RA+CCR7+. The sequence derives from a man aged 18 to 35 in good health. Some clones in this sample may be carry-over from other donors' samples. Recombination joined TRBV12-5 with TRBJ2-1, and TRBD2 aligns with 14 junction nucleotides. The CDR3 reads CASGFGLAGGTYNEQFF. The nucleotide sequence is TGTGCTAGTGGTTTCGGACTAGCGGGAGGAACCTACAATGAGCAGTTCTTC.